This is a list of T cell receptor beta chains from one sample in a study of breast tumors, draining lymph nodes, adjacent tissues. TCRdb reanalysed the multiplex PCR reads using MiXCR and keeps one entry per CDR3 protein. The data hold about 180,000 distinct CDR3 sequences, with 30% to 35% observed a single time. Sequencing was carried out using axillary lymph node tissue. The receptors here all came from a female donor with breast cancer. Some clones in this sample may be carry-over from other donors' samples. Both conserved end residues are part of each CDR3. A D gene is named only where the DNA matches it firmly. Rows give clone size only sometimes, using once, few, many, or a class for an expanded clone.

j_call	d_call	clone_size	v_call	cdr3_aa	cdr3_nt
TRBJ1-2	TRBD1	many	TRBV12-3/TRBV12-4	CASSFGQGHGYTF	TGTGCCAGCAGTTTCGGACAGGGGCATGGCTACACCTTC
TRBJ2-2	.	many	TRBV19	CASSIAGELFF	TGTGCCAGTAGTATAGCTGGGGAGCTGTTTTTT
TRBJ1-5	.	many	TRBV5-6	CASSLGIRGLNQPQHF	TGTGCCAGCAGCTTGGGGATCCGGGGCCTTAATCAGCCCCAGCATTTT
TRBJ2-7	TRBD2	many	TRBV7-9	CASTRGGRVYEQYF	TGTGCCAGCACCCGGGGGGGGCGCGTGTACGAGCAGTACTTC
TRBJ2-7	.	many	TRBV20-1	CSARDYQVSSYEQYF	TGCAGTGCTAGAGATTATCAAGTTAGCTCCTACGAGCAGTACTTC
TRBJ2-5	.	.	TRBV7-9	CASSNRDGETQYF	TGTGCCAGCAGTAACAGGGACGGGGAGACCCAGTACTTC
TRBJ2-2	TRBD2	many	TRBV10-3	CAIMKRTSGGAGTGELFF	TGTGCCATCATGAAGAGGACTAGCGGGGGGGCTGGGACCGGGGAGCTGTTTTTT
TRBJ2-1	.	many	TRBV11-2	CASSPRLGGNEQFF	TGTGCCAGCAGCCCCCGCTTGGGGGGCAATGAGCAGTTCTTC
TRBJ2-3	.	many	TRBV9	CASSVEPGVHTQYF	TGTGCCAGCAGCGTGGAGCCCGGGGTGCATACGCAGTATTTT
TRBJ1-4	TRBD1	.	TRBV28	CASSPHTGGFGEKLFF	TGTGCCAGCAGTCCGCACACAGGGGGCTTCGGTGAAAAACTGTTTTTT
TRBJ2-1	.	.	TRBV5-1	CASSLARGTDTQFF	TGCGCCAGCAGCTTGGCCCGGGGGACAGATACGCAGTTCTTC
TRBJ2-4	.	few	TRBV19	CASRTREAKNIQYF	TGTGCCAGTAGGACCCGGGAGGCCAAAAACATTCAGTACTTC
TRBJ1-2	.	many	TRBV10-3	CAISEGGPGYYGYTF	TGTGCCATCAGTGAAGGTGGGCCAGGTTACTATGGCTACACCTTC
TRBJ2-3	TRBD1	many	TRBV24-1	CATSERDRADTQYF	TGTGCCACCAGTGAGAGGGACAGAGCAGATACGCAGTATTTT
TRBJ2-2	.	many	TRBV29-1	CSGIVTGELFF	TGCAGCGGAATTGTCACCGGGGAGCTGTTTTTT
TRBJ1-5	.	many	TRBV2	CASTVTGRSSQPQHF	TGTGCCAGCACAGTCACAGGGCGGTCTAGTCAGCCCCAGCATTTT
TRBJ2-1	.	many	TRBV11-2	CASFPGVHLDNEQFF	TGTGCCAGCTTTCCCGGGGTCCATCTGGACAATGAGCAGTTCTTC
TRBJ2-5	.	.	TRBV18	CASSPPSGKETQYF	TGTGCCAGCTCACCACCGAGTGGAAAAGAGACCCAGTACTTC
TRBJ1-2	.	many	TRBV7-9	CASSPKRHRETNYGYTF	TGTGCCAGCAGCCCGAAACGGCACAGGGAAACGAACTATGGCTACACCTTC
TRBJ1-1	.	.	TRBV28	CASSLQIQEAFF	TGTGCCAGCAGTTTACAGATACAGGAAGCTTTCTTT
TRBJ2-2	.	many	TRBV7-2	CASSFLGSRGTGELFF	TGTGCCAGCAGCTTTTTGGGGAGTAGGGGCACCGGGGAGCTGTTTTTT
TRBJ2-1	.	few	TRBV27	CAREGSNEQFF	TGTGCCAGGGAGGGTAGCAATGAGCAGTTCTTC
TRBJ2-7	TRBD1	many	TRBV11-3	CASSGPGQSYEQYF	TGTGCCAGCAGCGGCCCGGGACAGAGTTACGAGCAGTACTTC
TRBJ1-2	TRBD1	many	TRBV3-1	CASSQGQGAIYYGYTF	TGTGCCAGCAGCCAGGGACAGGGGGCCATTTACTATGGCTACACCTTC
TRBJ2-2	.	many	TRBV19	CASNTPGLSGELFF	TGTGCCAGTAATACTCCAGGACTTTCCGGGGAGCTGTTTTTT
TRBJ1-2	.	many	TRBV2	CASSDDSNTSGYTF	TGTGCCAGCAGTGACGACAGTAATACTAGTGGCTACACCTTC
TRBJ2-7	TRBD1	many	TRBV20-1	CSAARTGEYF	TGCAGTGCTGCCCGGACAGGGGAGTACTTC
TRBJ1-5	.	.	TRBV19	CASSIRAGTEAQHF	TGTGCCAGTAGTATAAGGGCGGGCACTGAAGCCCAGCATTTT
TRBJ2-1	TRBD2	many	TRBV2	CASSSTSGYSYNEQFF	TGTGCCAGCAGTTCGACTAGCGGTTACTCCTACAATGAGCAGTTCTTC
TRBJ2-3	TRBD2	many	TRBV20-1	CSAGTSGSLDTQYF	TGCAGTGCTGGGACTAGCGGGAGTCTCGATACGCAGTATTTT
TRBJ2-1	.	many	TRBV7-9	CASSLGLRNEQFF	TGTGCCAGCAGCCTGGGACTTCGCAATGAGCAGTTCTTC
TRBJ2-4	TRBD2	many	TRBV11-2	CASSPGLAGENIQYF	TGTGCCAGCAGCCCGGGACTAGCGGGGGAAAACATTCAGTACTTC
TRBJ1-1	.	once	TRBV19	CASRGGGRNAEAFF	TGTGCCAGCAGAGGGGGAGGGAGGAACGCTGAAGCTTTCTTT
TRBJ2-7	TRBD2	many	TRBV10-3	CAISPTGGKGNEQYF	TGTGCCATCAGTCCAACGGGGGGAAAGGGCAACGAGCAGTACTTC
TRBJ2-1	.	many	TRBV15	CATSRTGQGITYNEQFF	TGTGCCACCAGTCGGACGGGGCAGGGGATTACCTACAATGAGCAGTTCTTC
TRBJ2-5	TRBD2	.	TRBV20-1	CSARDPEREEPQYF	TGCAGTGCCAGAGATCCGGAGCGGGAAGAGCCCCAGTACTTC
TRBJ2-3	.	.	TRBV6-2/TRBV6-3	CASSPIRTDTQYF	TGTGCCAGCAGTCCGATTCGCACAGATACGCAGTATTTT
TRBJ2-3	.	many	TRBV4-1	CASSGSYTDTQYF	TGCGCCAGCAGCGGGAGTTACACAGATACGCAGTATTTT
TRBJ1-5	TRBD1	.	TRBV11-3	CASSLRQGPGINQPQHF	TGTGCCAGCAGCTTACGACAGGGTCCGGGGATCAATCAGCCCCAGCATTTT
TRBJ1-4	.	.	TRBV7-9	CASTGQGEKLFF	TGTGCCAGCACGGGCCAAGGGGAAAAACTGTTTTTT
TRBJ1-6	TRBD1	.	TRBV5-1	CASSLQTGGRSPLHF	TGCGCCAGCAGCTTGCAAACAGGGGGCCGATCACCCCTCCACTTT
TRBJ1-5	.	many	TRBV2	CASTRDTNQPQHF	TGTGCCAGCACCCGGGATACCAATCAGCCCCAGCATTTT
TRBJ2-7	TRBD1	many	TRBV3-1	CASSPRRGQGLEYF	TGTGCCAGCAGCCCAAGACGGGGACAGGGCTTGGAGTACTTC
TRBJ1-5	TRBD1	.	TRBV7-9	CASSPPGQGRDSNQPQHF	TGTGCCAGCAGCCCCCCGGGACAGGGAAGGGATAGCAATCAGCCCCAGCATTTT
TRBJ2-6	.	many	TRBV19	CASSPRAGANVLTF	TGTGCCAGTAGCCCGAGGGCCGGGGCCAACGTCCTGACTTTC
TRBJ2-1	.	many	TRBV2	CASSEIPGPSNEQFF	TGTGCCAGCAGTGAAATTCCGGGACCGAGCAATGAGCAGTTCTTC
TRBJ2-5	.	many	TRBV20-1	CSANPARGPWETQYF	TGCAGTGCTAACCCCGCACGGGGACCGTGGGAGACCCAGTACTTC
TRBJ1-1	.	many	TRBV2	CASAEGVEAFF	TGTGCCAGCGCAGAGGGGGTGGAAGCTTTCTTT
TRBJ2-7	.	many	TRBV15	CATSRAGTQSYEQYF	TGTGCCACCAGCAGAGCAGGGACCCAATCCTACGAGCAGTACTTC
TRBJ2-5	TRBD1	.	TRBV12-3/TRBV12-4	CASKTGTGETQYF	TGTGCCAGCAAAACAGGGACAGGGGAGACCCAGTACTTC
TRBJ1-3	TRBD1	many	TRBV5-1	CASSLTGGNSGNTIYF	TGCGCCAGCAGCTTGACAGGGGGAAACTCTGGAAACACCATATATTTT
TRBJ1-2	.	once	TRBV5-5	CASSLVIAPSTSYTF	TGTGCCAGCAGCTTAGTAATTGCACCGTCAACTAGCTACACCTTC
TRBJ2-6	.	.	TRBV2	CASSPLTTF	TGTGCCAGCAGTCCGCTGACGACTTTC